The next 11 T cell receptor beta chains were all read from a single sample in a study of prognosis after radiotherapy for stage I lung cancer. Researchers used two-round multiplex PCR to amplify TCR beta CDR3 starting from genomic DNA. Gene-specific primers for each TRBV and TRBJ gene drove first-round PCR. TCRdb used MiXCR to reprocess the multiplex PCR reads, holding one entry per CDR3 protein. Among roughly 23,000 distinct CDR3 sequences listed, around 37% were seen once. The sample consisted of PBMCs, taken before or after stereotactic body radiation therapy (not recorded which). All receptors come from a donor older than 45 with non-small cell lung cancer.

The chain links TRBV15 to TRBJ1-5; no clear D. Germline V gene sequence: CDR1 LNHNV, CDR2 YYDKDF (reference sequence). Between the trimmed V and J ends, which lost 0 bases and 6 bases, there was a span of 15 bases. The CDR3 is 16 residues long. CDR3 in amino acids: CATSRDNMEIRQPQHF. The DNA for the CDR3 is TGTGCCACCAGCAGAGATAACATGGAGATTCGTCAGCCCCAGCATTTT.

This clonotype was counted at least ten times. The CDR3 coding sequence is TGTGCCAGCAGTGACCGAGTTTCCTATAATTCACCCCTCCACTTT. Translating gives CASSDRVSYNSPLHF. This chain uses TRBV2 with TRBJ1-6; D call uncertain. This CDR3 has 15 amino acids. Germline values: CDR1 SNHLY, CDR2 FYNNEI. V was shortened by 3 bases and J by 1 base, with 7 bases between the two germline ends.

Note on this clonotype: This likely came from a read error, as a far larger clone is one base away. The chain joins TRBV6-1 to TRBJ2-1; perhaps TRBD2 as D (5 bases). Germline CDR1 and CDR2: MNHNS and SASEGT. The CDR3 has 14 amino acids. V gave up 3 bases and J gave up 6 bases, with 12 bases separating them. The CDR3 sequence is CASSEQSSLNEQFF. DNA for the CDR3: TGTGCCAGCAGTGAGCAATCTAGCCTCAATGAGCAGTTCTTC.

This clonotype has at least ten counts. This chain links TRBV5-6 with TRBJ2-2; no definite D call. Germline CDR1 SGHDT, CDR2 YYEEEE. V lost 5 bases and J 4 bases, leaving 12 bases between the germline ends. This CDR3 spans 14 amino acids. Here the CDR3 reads CASSIRSGTGELFF. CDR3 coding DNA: TGTGCCAGCAGTATAAGGTCGGGCACCGGGGAGCTGTTTTTT.

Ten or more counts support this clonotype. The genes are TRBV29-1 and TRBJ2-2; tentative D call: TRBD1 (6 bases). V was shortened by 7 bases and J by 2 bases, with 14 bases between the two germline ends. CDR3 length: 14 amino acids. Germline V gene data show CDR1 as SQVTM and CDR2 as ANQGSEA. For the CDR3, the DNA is TGCAGCGCCCCCCGAGGGGGAAACACCGGGGAGCTGTTTTTT. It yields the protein CSAPRGGNTGELFF.

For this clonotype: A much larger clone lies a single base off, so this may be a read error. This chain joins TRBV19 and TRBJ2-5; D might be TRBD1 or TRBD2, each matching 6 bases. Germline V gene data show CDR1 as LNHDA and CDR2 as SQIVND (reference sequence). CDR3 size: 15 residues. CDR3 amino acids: CASSIKRTARETKYF. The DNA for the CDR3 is TGTGCCAGTAGTATTAAACGGACAGCTCGGGAGACCAAGTACTTC. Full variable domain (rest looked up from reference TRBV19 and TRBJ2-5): DGGITQSPKYLFRKEGQNVTLSCEQNLNHDAMYWYRQDPGQGLRLIYYSQIVNDFQKGDIAEGYSVSREKKESFPLTVTSAQKNPTAFYLCASSIKRTARETKYFGPGTRLLVL.

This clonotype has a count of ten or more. The CDR3 sequence: CAAASGQYTDTQYF. CDR3 nucleotides: TGTGCCGCAGCGTCAGGCCAATACACAGATACGCAGTATTTT. The chain combines TRBV24-1 with TRBJ2-3, with unresolved D. Trimming removed 12 bases from V and 2 bases from J, with 17 bases in between. Germline V gene lookup returns CDR1 KGHDR and CDR2 SFDVKD. The CDR3 contains 14 residues.

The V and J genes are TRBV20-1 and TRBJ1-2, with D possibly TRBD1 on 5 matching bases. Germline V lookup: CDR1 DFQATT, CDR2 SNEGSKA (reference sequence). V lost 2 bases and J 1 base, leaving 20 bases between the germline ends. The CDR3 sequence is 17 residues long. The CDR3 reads CSARYSGGTKDNYGYTF. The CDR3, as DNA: TGCAGTGCTAGATATTCCGGGGGGACTAAAGATAACTATGGCTACACCTTC.

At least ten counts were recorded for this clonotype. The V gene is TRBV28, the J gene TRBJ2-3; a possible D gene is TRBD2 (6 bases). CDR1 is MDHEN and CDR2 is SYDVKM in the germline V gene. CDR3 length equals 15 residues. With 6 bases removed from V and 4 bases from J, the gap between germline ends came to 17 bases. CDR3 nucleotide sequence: TGTGCCAGCAGATGGGGTAGGGCTAGCGCAGATACGCAGTATTTT. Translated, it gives CASRWGRASADTQYF.

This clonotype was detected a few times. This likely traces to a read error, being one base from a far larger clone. The CDR3 region has the DNA TGCAGTGCTAGCGGTGGTAGCGGGAGGATCGTGGGGGAGACCCAGTACTTC. Its protein product is CSASGGSGRIVGETQYF. The chain joins TRBV20-1 to TRBJ2-1; 10 positions match TRBD2. The DNA end is a closer match to TRBJ2-5, so the J assignment may be wrong. This CDR3 comprises 17 residues. Germline-derived CDR1 and CDR2 are DFQATT and SNEGSKA (reference sequence).

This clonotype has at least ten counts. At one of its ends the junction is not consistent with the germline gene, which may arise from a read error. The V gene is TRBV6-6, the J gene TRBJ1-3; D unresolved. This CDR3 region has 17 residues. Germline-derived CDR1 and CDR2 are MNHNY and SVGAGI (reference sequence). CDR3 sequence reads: CASSYSMAAISGNTMYF. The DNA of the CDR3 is TGTGCCAGCAGTTACTCGATGGCAGCAATCTCTGGAAACACCATGTATTTT.